This T cell receptor beta chain was retrieved from a study of tumor-infiltrating lymphocytes in primary liver carcinoma (dated by TCRdb to the late 2010s). With respect to the entire study: Four to six patients with histopathologically diagnosed primary liver carcinoma underwent surgical resection in China between late 2015 and March 2016. Hepatocellular carcinoma (four) or combined HCC and intrahepatic cholangiocarcinoma (one) was present in the five patients, who were three men and two women aged 30 to 69 years. The five patients had tumors staged T1-T3 N0M0, with maximum diameters ranging from roughly 4 to 10 cm. Roughly 3.5 to 8 million productive TCRbeta reads were obtained per sample, and no significant difference in read depth was found between tissue types. Across five regions of each liver tumor, along with adjacent normal tissue and blood, the study brought together TCRbeta repertoire sequencing, expression microarrays and whole-exome sequencing. A total of about 35 specimens from 5 patients went through TCRbeta repertoire sequencing, namely 25 tumor regions, 5 adjacent noncancerous liver tissues and 5 peripheral blood samples. Reproducibility between technical replicate repertoires was high, with correlation coefficients above 0.98 and mean shared-clone rates about 0.9. Points the paper makes about the study in general: With just a handful of patients in the study, the authors point out that the findings should be validated in a larger study. Repertoire overlap was found to be higher between tumor regions (mean around 35%) than between tumor-adjacent (approximately 17%) or tumor-blood (about 15%) pairs, consistent with antigen-driven expansion. Bulk unsorted samples precluded comparing CD4+ and CD8+ T cell repertoires. Only the TCR beta chain was sequenced, which likely underestimates true repertoire diversity because unpaired alpha chains were not captured. The top 250 clones made up a significantly larger repertoire fraction in tumors than in blood (p = 0.039).

Starting from approximately 500 ng total RNA, TCRbeta-specific cDNA was produced by reverse transcription with a constant-region primer and ProtoScript II reverse transcriptase. TCRbeta libraries were built with three nested multiplex PCR rounds, a slightly modified ARM-PCR procedure. Multiplex TRBV1-TRBV30 forward primers and a Cbeta reverse primer were used in the first two PCR rounds, each of which was run for 10 cycles. A final 25-cycle PCR with Deep VentR polymerase added sample barcodes and Illumina adapters. Amplicons of 200-500 bp were gel-purified with a QIAquick gel extraction kit before sequencing. The TCRbeta amplicons were sequenced with 250-bp paired-end reads on an Illumina HiSeq 2500. Per the original workflow: Quality trimming of reads was performed with Trimmomatic v0.33, and paired reads were merged with FLASH v1.2.11 so that full CDR3 sequences could be recovered. MiGEC v1.2.1b assigned V, D and J germline segments to the rearranged TCRbeta sequences. Clonotype statistics and Shannon-Wiener diversity indices were calculated with VDJtools v1.0.0. To cut down on sampling bias, every analysis after diversity analysis relied on just the 250 most abundant clonotypes from each sample. TCRdb itself trimmed the public reads at Q25 with fastp, ran MiXCR and retained productive beta chains. Here each entry gathers all rows of one CDR3 protein and keeps the most common genes and DNA. Here the V and J calls rest on TCRdb's processing, not on the authors' analysis. The sample table shows approximately 340,000 distinct CDR3 sequences, and less than 75% are seen once. The top ten constitute 5% to 6.5% of the sample.

A remark on this clonotype: Its antigen remains unidentified. No much larger clonotype is one base removed from it; base qualities were not supplied.

Blood RNA was extracted from unsorted whole blood with TRIzol reagent; germline DNA came from the DNeasy Blood & Tissue kit. Patients had chronic HBV infection and were treatment-naive at sampling. About 3.7 milliliters of peripheral blood were collected into K2EDTA tubes before surgery. Taken from cysteine to phenylalanine, the CDR3 has 14 residues. This entry keeps only the CDR3 DNA: 42 bases, framed from base 1. Based on the germline V gene (reference sequence), the CDR1 and CDR2 sequences are MNHNY and SVGAGI. A distance of 8 bases separates the germline ends of V and J, which lose 6 bases and 2 bases respectively.

The V and J segments used are TRBV6-6 and TRBJ1-6; a confident D gene designation cannot be given. The TCR originated in a man aged 35-49 years with primary liver carcinoma and hepatitis B virus infection. Sequenced input: peripheral blood. The DNA is TGTGCCAGCAGCAAAGGGCCCTATAATTCACCCCTCCACTTT. This codes for CASSKGPYNSPLHF.